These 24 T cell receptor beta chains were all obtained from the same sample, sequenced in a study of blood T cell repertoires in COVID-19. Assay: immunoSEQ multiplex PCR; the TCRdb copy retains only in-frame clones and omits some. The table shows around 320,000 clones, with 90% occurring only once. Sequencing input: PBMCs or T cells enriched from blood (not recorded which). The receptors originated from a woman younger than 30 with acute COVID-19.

The CDR3 region has the DNA TGTGCCAGCAGTGGCCCCTGGCGGTCCTCCTACAATGAGCAGTTCTTC. Its translation is CASSGPWRSSYNEQFF. The chain links TRBV28 to TRBJ2-1; D call uncertain. Germline CDR1 reads MDHEN; CDR2 reads SYDVKM. This CDR3 contains 16 residues. Trimming pared 5 bases from V and 0 bases from J, leaving 14 bases between.

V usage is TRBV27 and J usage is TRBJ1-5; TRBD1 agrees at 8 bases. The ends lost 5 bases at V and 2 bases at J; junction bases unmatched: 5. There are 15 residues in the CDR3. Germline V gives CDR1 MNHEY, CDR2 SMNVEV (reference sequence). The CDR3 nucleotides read TGTGCCAGCAGTCGCACAGGGGGGGGCAATCAGCCCCAGCATTTT. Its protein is CASSRTGGGNQPQHF.

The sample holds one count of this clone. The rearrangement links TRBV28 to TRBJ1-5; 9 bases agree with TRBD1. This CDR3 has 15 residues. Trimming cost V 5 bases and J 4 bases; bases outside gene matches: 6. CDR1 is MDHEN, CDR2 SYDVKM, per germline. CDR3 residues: CASSPGQGGNQPQHF. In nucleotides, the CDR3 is TGTGCCAGCAGTCCGGGACAGGGAGGGAATCAGCCCCAGCATTTT.

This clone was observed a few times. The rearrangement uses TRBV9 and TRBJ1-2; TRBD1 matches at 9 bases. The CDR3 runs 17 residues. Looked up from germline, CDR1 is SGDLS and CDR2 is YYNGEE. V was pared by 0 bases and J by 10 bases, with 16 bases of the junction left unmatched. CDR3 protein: CASSVDRDRDQHNVYTF. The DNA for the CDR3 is TGTGCCAGCAGCGTAGACCGGGACAGGGACCAACACAATGTCTACACCTTC. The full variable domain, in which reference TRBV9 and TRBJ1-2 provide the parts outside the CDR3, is DSGVTQTPKHLITATGQRVTLRCSPRSGDLSVYWYQQSLDQGLQFLIQYYNGEERAKGNILERFSAQQFPDLHSELNLSSLELGDSALYFCASSVDRDRDQHNVYTFGSGTRLTVV.

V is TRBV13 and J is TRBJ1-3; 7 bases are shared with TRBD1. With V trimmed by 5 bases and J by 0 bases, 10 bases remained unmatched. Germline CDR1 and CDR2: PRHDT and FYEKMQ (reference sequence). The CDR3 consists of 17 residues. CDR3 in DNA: TGTGCCAGCAGCATCCTCGGGACAGCGAGCTCTGGAAACACCATATATTTT. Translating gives CASSILGTASSGNTIYF.

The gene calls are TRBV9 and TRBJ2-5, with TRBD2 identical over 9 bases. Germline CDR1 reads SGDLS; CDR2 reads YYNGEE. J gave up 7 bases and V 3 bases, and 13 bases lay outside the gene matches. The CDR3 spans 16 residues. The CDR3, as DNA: TGTGCCAGCAGCGAGACCGTGGGACTAGCCAGGGGGACCCAGTACTTC. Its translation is CASSETVGLARGTQYF.

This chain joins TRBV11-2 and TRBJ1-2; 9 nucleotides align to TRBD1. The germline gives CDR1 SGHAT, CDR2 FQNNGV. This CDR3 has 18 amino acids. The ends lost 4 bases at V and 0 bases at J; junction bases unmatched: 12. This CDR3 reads CASSYIGQGIQANYGYTF. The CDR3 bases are TGTGCCAGCAGCTATATTGGACAGGGGATTCAAGCTAACTATGGCTACACCTTC. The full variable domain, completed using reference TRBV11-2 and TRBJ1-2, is EAGVAQSPRYKIIEKRQSVAFWCNPISGHATLYWYQQILGQGPKLLIQFQNNGVVDDSQLPKDRFSAERLKGVDSTLKIQPAKLEDSAVYLCASSYIGQGIQANYGYTFGSGTRLTVV.

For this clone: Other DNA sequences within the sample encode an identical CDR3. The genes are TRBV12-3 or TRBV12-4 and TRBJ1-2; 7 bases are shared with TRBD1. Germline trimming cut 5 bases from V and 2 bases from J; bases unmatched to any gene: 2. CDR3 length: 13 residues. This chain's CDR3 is CASSPTGNYGYTF. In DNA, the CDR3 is TGTGCCAGCAGTCCGACAGGGAACTATGGCTACACCTTC.

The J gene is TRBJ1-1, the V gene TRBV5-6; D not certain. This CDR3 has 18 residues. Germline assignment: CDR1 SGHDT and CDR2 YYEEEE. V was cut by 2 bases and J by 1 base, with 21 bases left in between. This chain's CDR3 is CASSFRHGDFNGNTEAFF. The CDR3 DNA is TGTGCCAGCAGCTTCAGGCACGGGGATTTCAATGGGAACACTGAAGCTTTCTTT. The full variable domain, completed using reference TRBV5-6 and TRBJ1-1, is DAGVTQSPTHLIKTRGQQVTLRCSPKSGHDTVSWYQQALGQGPQFIFQYYEEEERQRGNFPDRFSGHQFPNYSSELNVNALLLGDSALYLCASSFRHGDFNGNTEAFFGQGTRLTVV.

CDR3 nucleotide sequence: TGTGCCAGCAGTTACCTAGCCGAACAAGAGACCCAGTACTTC. Amino acid sequence: CASSYLAEQETQYF. The rearrangement links TRBV6-5 to TRBJ2-5; D possibly corresponds to TRBD2 (5 bases). The length of the CDR3 is 14 residues. From germline, CDR1 is MNHEY and CDR2 SVGAGI. V lost 2 bases and J 2 bases, leaving 9 bases between the germline ends.

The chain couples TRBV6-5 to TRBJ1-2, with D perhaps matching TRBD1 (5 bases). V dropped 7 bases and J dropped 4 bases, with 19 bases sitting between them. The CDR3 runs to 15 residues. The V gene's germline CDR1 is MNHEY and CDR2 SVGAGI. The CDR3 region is CASMTAFLSGYGYTF. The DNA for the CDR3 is TGTGCCAGCATGACAGCTTTCTTGTCGGGCTATGGCTACACCTTC.

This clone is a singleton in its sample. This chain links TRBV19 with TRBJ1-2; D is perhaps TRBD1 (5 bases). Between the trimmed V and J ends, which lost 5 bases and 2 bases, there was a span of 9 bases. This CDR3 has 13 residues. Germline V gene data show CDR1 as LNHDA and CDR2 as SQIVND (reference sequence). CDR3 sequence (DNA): TGTGCCAGTAGTCAGGGCTTCAACTATGGCTACACCTTC. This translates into CASSQGFNYGYTF.

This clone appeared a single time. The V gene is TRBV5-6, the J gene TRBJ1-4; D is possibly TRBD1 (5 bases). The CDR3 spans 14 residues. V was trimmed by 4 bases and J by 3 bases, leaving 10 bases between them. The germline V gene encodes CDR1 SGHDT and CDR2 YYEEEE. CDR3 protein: CASSPSGSNEKLFF. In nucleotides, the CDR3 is TGTGCCAGCAGCCCTTCAGGGTCTAATGAAAAACTGTTTTTT.

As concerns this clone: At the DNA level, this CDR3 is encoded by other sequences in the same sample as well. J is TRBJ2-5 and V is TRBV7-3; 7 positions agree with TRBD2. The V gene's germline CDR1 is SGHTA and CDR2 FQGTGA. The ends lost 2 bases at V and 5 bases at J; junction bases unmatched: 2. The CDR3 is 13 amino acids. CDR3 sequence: CASSLSGGETQYF. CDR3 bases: TGTGCCAGCAGCTTATCCGGGGGGGAGACCCAGTACTTC.

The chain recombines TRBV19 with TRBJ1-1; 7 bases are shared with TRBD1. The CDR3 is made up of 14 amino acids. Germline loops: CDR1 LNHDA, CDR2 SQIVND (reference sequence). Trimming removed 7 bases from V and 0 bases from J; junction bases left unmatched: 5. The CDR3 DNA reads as TGTGCCAGTAACAAACAGGGGATGAACACTGAAGCTTTCTTT. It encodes CASNKQGMNTEAFF.

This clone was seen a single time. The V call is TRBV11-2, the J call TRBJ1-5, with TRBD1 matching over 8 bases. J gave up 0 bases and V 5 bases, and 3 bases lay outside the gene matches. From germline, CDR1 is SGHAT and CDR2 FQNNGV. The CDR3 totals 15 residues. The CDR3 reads CASSGDRYSNQPQHF. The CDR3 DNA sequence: TGTGCCAGCAGCGGGGACAGGTATAGCAATCAGCCCCAGCATTTT.

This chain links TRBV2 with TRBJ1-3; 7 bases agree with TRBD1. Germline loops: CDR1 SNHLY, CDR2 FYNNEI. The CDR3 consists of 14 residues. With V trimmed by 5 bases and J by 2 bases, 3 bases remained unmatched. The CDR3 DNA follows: TGTGCCAGCAGTCAGCAGGGGGCTGGAAACACCATATATTTT. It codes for CASSQQGAGNTIYF.

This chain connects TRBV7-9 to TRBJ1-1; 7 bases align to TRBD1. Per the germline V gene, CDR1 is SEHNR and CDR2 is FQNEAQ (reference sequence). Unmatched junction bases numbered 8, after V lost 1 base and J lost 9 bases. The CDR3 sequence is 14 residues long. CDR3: CASSLVGETGQAFF. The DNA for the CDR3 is TGTGCCAGCAGCTTAGTCGGCGAGACAGGGCAAGCTTTCTTT.

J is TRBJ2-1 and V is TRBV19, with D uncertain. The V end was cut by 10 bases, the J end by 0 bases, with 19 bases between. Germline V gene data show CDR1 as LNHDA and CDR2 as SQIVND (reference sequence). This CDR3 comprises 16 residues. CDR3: CANERLHFGSYNEQFF. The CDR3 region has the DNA TGTGCCAATGAAAGACTCCACTTTGGCTCCTACAATGAGCAGTTCTTC.

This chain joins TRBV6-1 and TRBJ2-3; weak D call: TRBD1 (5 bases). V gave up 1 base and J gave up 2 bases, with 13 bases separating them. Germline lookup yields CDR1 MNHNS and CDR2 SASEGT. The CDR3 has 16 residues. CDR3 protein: CASSEGLGQLTDTQYF. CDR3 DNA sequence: TGTGCCAGCAGTGAAGGATTGGGGCAGCTCACAGATACGCAGTATTTT.

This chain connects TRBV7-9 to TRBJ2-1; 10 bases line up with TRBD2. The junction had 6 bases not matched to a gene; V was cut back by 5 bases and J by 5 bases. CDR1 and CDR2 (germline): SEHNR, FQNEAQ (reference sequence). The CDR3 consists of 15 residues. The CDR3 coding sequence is TGTGCCAGCAGCGATACTAGCGGGGCTAACAATGAGCAGTTCTTC. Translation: CASSDTSGANNEQFF.

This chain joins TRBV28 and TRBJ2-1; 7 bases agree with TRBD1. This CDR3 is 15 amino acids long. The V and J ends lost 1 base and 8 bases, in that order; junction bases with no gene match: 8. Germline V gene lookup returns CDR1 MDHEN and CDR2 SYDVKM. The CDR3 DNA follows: TGTGCCAGCAGTTTATCCCGGGACAGCAAAGATGAGCAGTTCTTC. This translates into CASSLSRDSKDEQFF.

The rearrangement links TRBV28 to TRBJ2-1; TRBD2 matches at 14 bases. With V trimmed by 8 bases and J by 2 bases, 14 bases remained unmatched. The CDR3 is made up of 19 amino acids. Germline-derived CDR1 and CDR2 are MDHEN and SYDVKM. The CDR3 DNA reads TGTGCCAGCGGACGTACTGGGACTAGCGGGAGTCGCGCCTACAATGAGCAGTTCTTC. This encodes CASGRTGTSGSRAYNEQFF.

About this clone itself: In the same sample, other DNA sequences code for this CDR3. The CDR3 sequence is CASSLILGGYGYTF. The CDR3, as DNA: TGTGCCAGCAGTTTAATTTTGGGGGGCTATGGCTACACCTTC. V usage is TRBV28 and J usage is TRBJ1-2; the D gene is possibly TRBD1 (5 bases). Germline V gene lookup returns CDR1 MDHEN and CDR2 SYDVKM. Trimming stripped 2 bases from V and 4 bases from J, with 11 bases between. The CDR3 runs to 14 residues.